Below, 11 T cell receptor beta chains from the same sample are listed, as sequenced in a study of T cell responses to AZD1222 COVID-19 vaccine. Data came from immunoSEQ multiplex PCR; TCRdb stores just in-frame clones and leaves some out. Altogether 70,000 to 80,000 clones are present, 86% being singletons, with the ten largest covering about 2.4%. Specimen: peripheral blood, collected on day 0 of AZD1222 vaccination. The source is an adult in good health.

This clone has a handful of counts. The chain combines TRBV9 with TRBJ2-5; D gene uncertain. The V end lost 4 bases, the J end lost 3 bases, and 7 bases lay between the germline ends. Germline lookup yields CDR1 SGDLS and CDR2 YYNGEE. The CDR3 length is 12 residues. CDR3 loop: CASSTVKETQYF. The CDR3 DNA reads TGTGCCAGCAGCACAGTAAAAGAGACCCAGTACTTC.

The V gene is TRBV7-3, the J gene TRBJ2-3; tentatively, D is TRBD1 (5 bases). The CDR3 has 12 amino acids. The V gene lost 6 bases and the J gene lost 5 bases, with 9 bases spanning the gap. Germline CDR1 and CDR2: SGHTA and FQGTGA. CDR3 bases: TGTGCCAGCAGTTGGGGCCAAGATACGCAGTATTTT. Its protein product is CASSWGQDTQYF.

V usage is TRBV28 and J usage is TRBJ2-2, with D tentatively TRBD1 (7 bases). The CDR3 totals 15 residues. Germline V CDR1 and CDR2: MDHEN, SYDVKM. Trimming stripped 7 bases from V and 1 base from J, with 13 bases between. The CDR3 DNA reads TGTGCCAGCAATAATCAGGGGGGGAACACCGGGGAGCTGTTTTTT. Protein: CASNNQGGNTGELFF.

This chain joins TRBV28 and TRBJ2-3; possibly TRBD1 for D (5 bases). V was trimmed by 6 bases and J by 6 bases, leaving 19 bases between them. The CDR3 consists of 15 residues. Germline CDR1 is MDHEN and CDR2 is SYDVKM. DNA for the CDR3: TGTGCCAGCAGCCGACAGCGAACTATGGGGGATACGCAGTATTTT. It encodes CASSRQRTMGDTQYF.

This clone was seen a single time. J is TRBJ1-6 and V is TRBV7-3; the D gene is possibly TRBD1 (6 bases). CDR1 is SGHTA and CDR2 is FQGTGA in the germline V gene. V was pared by 3 bases and J by 7 bases, with 10 bases between. The CDR3 is made up of 14 amino acids. In DNA form, the CDR3 reads TGTGCCAGCAGCTTCAGGGGTCTAAATTCACCCCTCCACTTT. This translates into CASSFRGLNSPLHF.

The chain links TRBV4-1 to TRBJ2-1, with 12 positions matching TRBD2. This CDR3 has 19 residues. Germline lookup yields CDR1 MGHRA and CDR2 YSYEKL. The V gene end was trimmed by 2 bases and the J gene end by 0 bases; junction bases not matched to a gene: 8. In DNA form, the CDR3 reads TGCGCCAGCAGCCAATTAACTAGCGGGGGGTTGAGCTCCTACAATGAGCAGTTCTTC. Translating gives CASSQLTSGGLSSYNEQFF.

The rearrangement links TRBV2 to TRBJ2-7; TRBD1 matches at 11 bases. With V trimmed by 6 bases and J by 1 base, 2 bases remained unmatched. Per germline, CDR1 SNHLY and CDR2 FYNNEI. The CDR3 contains 14 residues. CDR3 region: CASRGTGGSYEQYF. In nucleotides, the CDR3 is TGTGCCAGCAGAGGGACAGGGGGTTCCTACGAGCAGTACTTC. Filled out from reference TRBV2 and TRBJ2-7, the complete variable domain reads EPEVTQTPSHQVTQMGQEVILRCVPISNHLYFYWYRQILGQKVEFLVSFYNNEISEKSEIFDDQFSVERPDGSNFTLKIRSTKLEDSAMYFCASRGTGGSYEQYFGPGTRLTVT.

The table lists this clone with a few counts. The chain recombines TRBV5-6 with TRBJ2-1; 9 positions match TRBD2. The CDR3 runs to 18 residues. Per the germline V gene, CDR1 is SGHDT and CDR2 is YYEEEE. Trimming took 0 bases from V and 0 from J; bases not matched to a gene: 7. CDR3 protein: CASSLGLAEGASYNEQFF. CDR3 nucleotide sequence: TGTGCCAGCAGCTTGGGACTAGCGGAGGGGGCCTCCTACAATGAGCAGTTCTTC.

This chain links TRBV19 with TRBJ1-4; TRBD1 matches at 8 bases. The CDR3 consists of 19 residues. V lost 9 bases, J lost 0 bases, and 18 bases stayed unmatched. Germline CDR1 reads LNHDA; CDR2 reads SQIVND (reference sequence). In DNA, the CDR3 is TGTGCCAGCAACGTTAATGCAGGGGGCGGGGGCGCAACTAATGAAAAACTGTTTTTT. Its translation: CASNVNAGGGGATNEKLFF.

The chain combines TRBV30 with TRBJ2-1; D call uncertain. The germline CDR1 and CDR2 sequences are GTSNPN and SVGIG (reference sequence). CDR3 length equals 12 residues. V lost 0 bases and J lost 7, with 7 bases in between. The CDR3 DNA reads as TGTGCCTGGAGTGTTGGGTTTAATGAGCAGTTCTTC. As protein: CAWSVGFNEQFF.

The chain employs TRBV19 and TRBJ2-1; D is possibly TRBD2 (6 bases). V was clipped by 4 bases and J by 8 bases, with 9 bases between them. The CDR3 sequence is 12 residues long. Germline V gene lookup returns CDR1 LNHDA and CDR2 SQIVND (reference sequence). The CDR3 reads CASSSGIYEQFF. CDR3 DNA sequence: TGTGCCAGTAGTAGCGGGATCTATGAGCAGTTCTTC.